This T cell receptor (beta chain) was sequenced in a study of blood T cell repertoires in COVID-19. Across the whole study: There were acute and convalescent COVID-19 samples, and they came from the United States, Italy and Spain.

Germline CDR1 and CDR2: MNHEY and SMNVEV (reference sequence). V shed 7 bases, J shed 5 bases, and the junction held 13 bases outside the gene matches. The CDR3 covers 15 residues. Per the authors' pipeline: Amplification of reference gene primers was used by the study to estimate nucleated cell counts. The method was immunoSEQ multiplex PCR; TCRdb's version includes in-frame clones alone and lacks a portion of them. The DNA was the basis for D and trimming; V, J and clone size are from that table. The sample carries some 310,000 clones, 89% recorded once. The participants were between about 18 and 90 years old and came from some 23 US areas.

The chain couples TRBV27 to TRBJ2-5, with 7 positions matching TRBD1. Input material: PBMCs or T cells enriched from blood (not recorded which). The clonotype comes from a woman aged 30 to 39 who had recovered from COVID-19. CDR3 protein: CASKAPAQGQETQYF. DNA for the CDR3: TGTGCCAGCAAAGCCCCGGCACAGGGGCAGGAGACCCAGTACTTC.